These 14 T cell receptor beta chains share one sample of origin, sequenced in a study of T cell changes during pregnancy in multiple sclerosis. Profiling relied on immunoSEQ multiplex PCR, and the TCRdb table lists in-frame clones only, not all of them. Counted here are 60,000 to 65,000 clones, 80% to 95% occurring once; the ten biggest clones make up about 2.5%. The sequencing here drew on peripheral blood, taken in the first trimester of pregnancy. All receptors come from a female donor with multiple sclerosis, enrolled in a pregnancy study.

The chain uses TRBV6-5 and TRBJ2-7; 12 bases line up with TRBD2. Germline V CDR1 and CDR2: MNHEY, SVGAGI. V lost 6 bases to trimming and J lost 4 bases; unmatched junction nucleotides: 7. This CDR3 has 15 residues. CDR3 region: CASRPTSGSGYEQYF. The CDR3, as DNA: TGTGCCAGCAGGCCGACTAGCGGGAGTGGGTACGAGCAGTACTTC.

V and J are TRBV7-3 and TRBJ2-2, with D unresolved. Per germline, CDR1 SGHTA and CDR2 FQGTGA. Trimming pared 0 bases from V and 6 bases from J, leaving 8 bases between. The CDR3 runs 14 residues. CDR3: CASSLTAWAGELFF. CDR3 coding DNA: TGTGCCAGCAGCTTAACAGCGTGGGCCGGGGAGCTGTTTTTT.

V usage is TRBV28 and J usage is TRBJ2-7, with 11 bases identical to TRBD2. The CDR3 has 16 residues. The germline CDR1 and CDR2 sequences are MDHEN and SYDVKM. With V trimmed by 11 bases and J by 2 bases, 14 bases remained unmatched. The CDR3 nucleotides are TGTGCCGTTGCAGCCCTCCTAGCGGGAGGCCCCTACGAGCAGTACTTC. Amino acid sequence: CAVAALLAGGPYEQYF.

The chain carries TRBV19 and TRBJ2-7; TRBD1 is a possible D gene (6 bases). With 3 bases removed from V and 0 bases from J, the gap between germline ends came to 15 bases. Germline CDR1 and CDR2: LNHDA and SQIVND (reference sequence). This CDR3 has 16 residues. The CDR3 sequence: CASSIRDTSGSYEQYF. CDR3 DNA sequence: TGTGCCAGTAGTATCCGGGACACCTCGGGCTCCTACGAGCAGTACTTC.

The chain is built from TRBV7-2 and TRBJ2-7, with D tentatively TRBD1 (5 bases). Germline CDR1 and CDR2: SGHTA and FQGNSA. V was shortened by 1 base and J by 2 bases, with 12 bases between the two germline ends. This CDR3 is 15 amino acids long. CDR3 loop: CASSLGQGPAYEQYF. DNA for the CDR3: TGTGCCAGCAGCTTAGGGCAGGGCCCAGCCTACGAGCAGTACTTC.

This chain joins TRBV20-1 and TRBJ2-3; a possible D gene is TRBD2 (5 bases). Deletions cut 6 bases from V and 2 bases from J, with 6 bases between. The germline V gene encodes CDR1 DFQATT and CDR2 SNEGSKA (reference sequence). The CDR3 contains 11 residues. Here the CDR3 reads CSARVTDTQYF. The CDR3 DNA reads TGCAGTGCGAGGGTCACAGATACGCAGTATTTT.

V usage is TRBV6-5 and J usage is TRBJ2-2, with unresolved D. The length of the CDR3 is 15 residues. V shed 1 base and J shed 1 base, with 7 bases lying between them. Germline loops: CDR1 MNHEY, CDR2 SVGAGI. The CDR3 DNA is TGTGCCAGCAGTTACTTTCGAGGGAACACCGGGGAGCTGTTTTTT. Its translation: CASSYFRGNTGELFF.

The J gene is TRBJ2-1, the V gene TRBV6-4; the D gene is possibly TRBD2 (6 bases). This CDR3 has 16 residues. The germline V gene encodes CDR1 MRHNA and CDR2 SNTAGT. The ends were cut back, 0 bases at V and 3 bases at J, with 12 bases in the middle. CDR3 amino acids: CASSDSSGSGYNEQFF. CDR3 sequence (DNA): TGTGCCAGCAGTGACTCGAGCGGGTCGGGCTACAATGAGCAGTTCTTC.

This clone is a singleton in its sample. DNA for the CDR3: TGTGCCAGCAGCCCCCTCCTAGCGAGAAGCTCCTACAATGAGCAGTTCTTC. Protein sequence: CASSPLLARSSYNEQFF. The chain joins TRBV7-2 to TRBJ2-1; D is perhaps TRBD2 (6 bases). Germline-derived CDR1 and CDR2 are SGHTA and FQGNSA. With 5 bases removed from V and 0 bases from J, the gap between germline ends came to 17 bases. The CDR3 covers 17 residues.

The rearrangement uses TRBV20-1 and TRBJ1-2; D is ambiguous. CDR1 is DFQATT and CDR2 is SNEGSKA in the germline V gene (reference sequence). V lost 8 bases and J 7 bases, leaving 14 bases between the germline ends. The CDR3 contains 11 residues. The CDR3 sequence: CSTRVRPGYTF. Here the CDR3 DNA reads TGCAGTACTCGGGTCCGTCCTGGCTACACCTTC.

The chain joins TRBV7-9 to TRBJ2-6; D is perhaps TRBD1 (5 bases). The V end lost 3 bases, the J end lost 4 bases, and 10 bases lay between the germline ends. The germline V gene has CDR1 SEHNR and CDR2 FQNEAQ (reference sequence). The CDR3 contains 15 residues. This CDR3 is CASSLGPSGANVLTF. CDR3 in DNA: TGTGCCAGCAGCTTGGGGCCCTCAGGGGCCAACGTCCTGACTTTC.

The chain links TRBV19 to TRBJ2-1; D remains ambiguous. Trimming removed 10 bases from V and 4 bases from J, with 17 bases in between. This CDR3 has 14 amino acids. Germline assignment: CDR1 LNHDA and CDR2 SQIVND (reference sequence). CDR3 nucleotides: TGTGCCACCGGAAGGAGAATGAAATACAATGAGCAGTTCTTC. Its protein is CATGRRMKYNEQFF.

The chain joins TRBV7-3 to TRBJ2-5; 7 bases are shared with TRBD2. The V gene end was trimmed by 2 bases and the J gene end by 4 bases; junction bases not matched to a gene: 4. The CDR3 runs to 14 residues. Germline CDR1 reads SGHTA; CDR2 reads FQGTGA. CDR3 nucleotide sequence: TGTGCCAGCAGCTTAGGCCCTAGCGGAGAGACCCAGTACTTC. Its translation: CASSLGPSGETQYF. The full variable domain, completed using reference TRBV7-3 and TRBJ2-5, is GAGVSQTPSNKVTEKGKYVELRCDPISGHTALYWYRQSLGQGPEFLIYFQGTGAADDSGLPNDRFFAVRPEGSVSTLKIQRTERGDSAVYLCASSLGPSGETQYFGPGTRLLVL.

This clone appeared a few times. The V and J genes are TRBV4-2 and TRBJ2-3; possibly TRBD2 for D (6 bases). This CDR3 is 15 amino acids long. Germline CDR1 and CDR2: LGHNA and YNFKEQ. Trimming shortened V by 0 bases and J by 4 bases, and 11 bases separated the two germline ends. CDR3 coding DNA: TGTGCCAGCAGCCAAGATGGAGGGAGTGCAGATACGCAGTATTTT. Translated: CASSQDGGSADTQYF.